This T cell receptor beta chain was retrieved from a study of cytomegalovirus exposure and HLA in healthy donors. The germline CDR1 and CDR2 sequences are SGHNT and YYREEE (reference sequence). The germline V and J ends were trimmed by 3 bases and 5 bases, with 8 bases remaining between them. The CDR3 sequence is 12 residues long. The study ran its PCR with 60 Vbeta and 13 Jbeta primers. Sequenced by immunoSEQ multiplex PCR; TCRdb stores in-frame clones only, minus some. The sample lists approximately 40,000 clones, 55% to 75% occurring once. This clonotype originated in a man aged 50-59 years in good health and CMV-seropositive. The chain uses TRBV5-4 and TRBJ1-1; D unresolved. The material sequenced was PBMCs. CDR3 amino acids: CASSSYRTEAFF. For the CDR3, the DNA is TGTGCCAGCAGCTCTTACAGAACTGAAGCTTTCTTT. Variable domain in full (rest from reference TRBV5-4 and TRBJ1-1): ETGVTQSPTHLIKTRGQQVTLRCSSQSGHNTVSWYQQALGQGPQFIFQYYREEENGRGNFPPRFSGLQFPNYSSELNVNALELDDSALYLCASSSYRTEAFFGQGTRLTVV.